The 14 T cell receptor beta chains presented below share a single source sample, sequenced in a study of cytotoxic CD8 clonotypes in ibrutinib-treated CLL. Assay: immunoSEQ multiplex PCR; the TCRdb copy retains only in-frame clones and omits some. This table holds over 140,000 clones, around 84% found once. This sample comprised PBMCs, obtained after 36 months of ibrutinib treatment. The receptors here all came from a human donor with chronic lymphocytic leukemia.

V and J are TRBV2 and TRBJ1-2; perhaps TRBD1 as D (5 bases). The length of the CDR3 is 14 residues. Trimming shortened V by 7 bases and J by 14 bases, and 26 bases separated the two germline ends. Germline lookup yields CDR1 SNHLY and CDR2 FYNNEI. The DNA for the CDR3 is TGTGCCAGCACCCTACGGAGCAGCGAGCTTAAGGGGACCTTC. Protein product: CASTLRSSELKGTF.

V is TRBV6-5 and J is TRBJ1-3; D remains ambiguous. V lost 4 bases to trimming and J lost 1 base, with 5 bases between them. CDR3 length: 13 residues. Germline loops: CDR1 MNHEY, CDR2 SVGAGI. CDR3 amino acids: CASSSFSGNTIYF. Written as DNA, the CDR3 is TGTGCCAGCAGTTCCTTTTCTGGAAACACCATATATTTT.

V and J are TRBV5-4 and TRBJ2-5; tentative D call: TRBD2 (6 bases). CDR3 length: 13 amino acids. V dropped 1 base and J dropped 5 bases, with 9 bases sitting between them. The germline V gene has CDR1 SGHNT and CDR2 YYREEE (reference sequence). The CDR3 DNA sequence: TGTGCCAGCAGCTTGTGGGACTCGGAGACCCAGTACTTC. This sequence encodes CASSLWDSETQYF. The whole variable domain, filled in from reference TRBV5-4 and TRBJ2-5, reads ETGVTQSPTHLIKTRGQQVTLRCSSQSGHNTVSWYQQALGQGPQFIFQYYREEENGRGNFPPRFSGLQFPNYSSELNVNALELDDSALYLCASSLWDSETQYFGPGTRLLVL.

This chain uses TRBV5-4 with TRBJ2-5; 9 bases agree with TRBD1. CDR3 length equals 15 residues. Trimming at V came to 8 bases and at J to 0 bases, leaving 8 bases not matched to a gene. Germline CDR1 reads SGHNT; CDR2 reads YYREEE (reference sequence). The CDR3, as DNA: TGTGCCAGTACTCAAGGACAGGGGTACCAAGAGACCCAGTACTTC. It codes for CASTQGQGYQETQYF.

The chain employs TRBV11-3 and TRBJ2-7; possible D gene TRBD1, 5 bases. Germline CDR1 is SGHNT and CDR2 is YENEEA. The CDR3 has 13 amino acids. Trimming took off 4 bases at V and 6 bases at J, with 13 bases between the two ends. The CDR3 DNA is TGTGCCAGCAGCTCCCGCAAGACAGCCGAGCAGTACTTC. As protein: CASSSRKTAEQYF.

The chain links TRBV18 to TRBJ1-4; 7 positions match TRBD1. Germline values: CDR1 KGHSH, CDR2 LQKENI. V was clipped by 2 bases and J by 8 bases; unmatched bases: 8. The CDR3 length is 15 residues. The CDR3 DNA follows: TGTGCCAGCTCACCAAGTCGCCAGGGGGGCGAAAAACTGTTTTTT. It translates to CASSPSRQGGEKLFF.

This clone was recorded once. This chain joins TRBV19 and TRBJ1-2, with 7 bases identical to TRBD1. The ends lost 1 base at V and 8 bases at J; junction bases unmatched: 1. This CDR3 is built from 12 residues. Germline V CDR1 and CDR2: LNHDA, SQIVND (reference sequence). The CDR3 spells CASSIGQGGYTF. The CDR3 DNA sequence: TGTGCCAGTAGTATAGGACAGGGCGGCTACACCTTC.

The genes are TRBV5-1 and TRBJ1-3, with a weak D call TRBD1 (5 bases). Germline V CDR1 and CDR2: SGHRS, YFSETQ. The CDR3 spans 15 residues. Trimming cost V 1 base and J 0 bases, with 8 bases left between them. The CDR3 loop is CASSLQGISGNTIYF. The CDR3 DNA reads as TGCGCCAGCAGCTTGCAGGGTATCTCTGGAAACACCATATATTTT.

This rearrangement joins TRBV21-1 to TRBJ2-6; TRBD1, the D gene given by the table, was not confirmed from the DNA. TRBV21-1 is termed a pseudogene. This CDR3 comprises 21 residues. The CDR3 reads CASSKERIGWDIPSGANVLTF. CDR3 in DNA: TGTGCCAGCAGCAAAGAACGGATCGGGTGGGACATCCCCTCTGGGGCCAACGTCCTGACTTTC.

This chain uses TRBV18 with TRBJ2-5; tentative D call: TRBD2 (6 bases). This CDR3 spans 14 amino acids. Per the germline V gene, CDR1 is KGHSH and CDR2 is LQKENI. Deletions cut 3 bases from V and 4 bases from J, with 12 bases between. This CDR3 reads CASSPGTPPETQYF. CDR3 nucleotides: TGTGCCAGCTCACCGGGGACTCCGCCAGAGACCCAGTACTTC.

The CDR3 is CASSATGGVNEKLFF. Here the CDR3 DNA reads TGTGCCAGCAGTGCCACAGGGGGCGTTAATGAAAAACTGTTTTTT. V usage is TRBV6-1 and J usage is TRBJ1-4; the match to TRBD1 covers 9 bases. The CDR3 length is 15 residues. The V segment lost 4 bases and the J segment 4 bases; nucleotides outside the gene matches: 4. CDR1 and CDR2 (germline): MNHNS, SASEGT.

This clone was detected only a few times. The chain carries TRBV6-5 and TRBJ1-1; D gene ambiguous. There are 15 residues in the CDR3. The ends were cut back, 2 bases at V and 0 bases at J, with 10 bases in the middle. From germline, CDR1 is MNHEY and CDR2 SVGAGI. The DNA for the CDR3 is TGTGCCAGCAGTTACGGTTGGGAAATGAACACTGAAGCTTTCTTT. Translation gives CASSYGWEMNTEAFF.

The rearrangement uses TRBV6-5 and TRBJ2-4; unclear D gene. CDR3 size: 14 residues. V was shortened by 3 bases and J by 8 bases, with 14 bases between the two germline ends. Germline V gives CDR1 MNHEY, CDR2 SVGAGI. CDR3 loop: CASSYGQNEDIQYF. The CDR3, as DNA: TGTGCCAGCAGTTATGGCCAAAACGAGGACATTCAGTACTTC.

V and J are TRBV6-1 and TRBJ2-7; a possible D gene is TRBD1 (6 bases). The ends were cut back, 1 base at V and 2 bases at J, with 12 bases in the middle. The CDR3 extends over 15 amino acids. Germline V gene data show CDR1 as MNHNS and CDR2 as SASEGT. The CDR3 region is CASSEGWYRAYEQYF. CDR3 in DNA: TGTGCCAGCAGTGAAGGGTGGTACAGGGCCTACGAGCAGTACTTC.